Listed below are T cell receptor beta chains from one sample, sequenced in a study of T cells in Graves' hyperthyroidism and ophthalmopathy. TCRdb called the multiplex PCR reads again in MiXCR, with one record for every CDR3 protein. This sample carries fewer than 300,000 distinct CDR3 sequences, about 25% of them seen once, and the ten largest clones take about 25%. Sequenced: blood. The receptor source for this set is a middle-aged man with Graves' hyperthyroidism that later progressed to Graves' ophthalmopathy. CDR3s include the opening cysteine and the closing phenylalanine or tryptophan. Fields, in order: V gene, clone size, J gene, D gene, CDR3 DNA, CDR3 protein. A D gene is named only where the DNA matches it firmly. Size is stated for part of the rows, as once, few or many counts, or as a class when the clone is expanded.

TRBV6-1	once	TRBJ1-1	-	TGTGCCAGCAGTGAAGGCAGAAGGACTGAAGCTTTCTTT	CASSEGRRTEAFF
TRBV29-1	many	TRBJ2-7	-	TGCAGCGTTGAAGATTGGGGGGACTCCTACGAGCAGTACTTC	CSVEDWGDSYEQYF
TRBV6-1	few	TRBJ2-5	TRBD2	TGTGCCAGCAGTGAACATCCTAGCGGGAGGGCCAAGAAGACCCAGTACTTC	CASSEHPSGRAKKTQYF
TRBV7-2	few	TRBJ2-7	-	TGTGCCTGGAGTGTTCGGGACTTACTCTCCTACGAGCAGTACTTC	CAWSVRDLLSYEQYF
TRBV6-2/TRBV6-3	-	TRBJ2-5	-	TGTGCCAGCTGTCCGGGCGGGACCCAGTACTTC	CASCPGGTQYF
TRBV6-5	-	TRBJ2-7	TRBD2	TGTGCCAGCAGTTACTCGTGGACTAGCGGCTACGAGCAGTACTTC	CASSYSWTSGYEQYF
TRBV24-1	-	TRBJ1-3	-	TGTGCCACCAGTGATTTATACGGGTCCGCCATATATTTT	CATSDLYGSAIYF
TRBV25-1	many	TRBJ2-7	-	TGTGCCAGCAGTGAATATTTGGCTCACGAGCAGTACTTC	CASSEYLAHEQYF
TRBV19	many	TRBJ1-5	-	TGTGCCAGTAGTATGGACGCCCGGACGTGGCAGCCCCAGCATTTT	CASSMDARTWQPQHF
TRBV11-2	-	TRBJ2-7	TRBD2	TGTGCCAGCCGGCGGGAGGGAGTAGGAGAGCAGTACTTC	CASRREGVGEQYF
TRBV12-3/TRBV12-4	few	TRBJ2-5	TRBD2	TGTGCCAGCAGTCCGCATAGCGGGAGAATAGAGACCCAGTACTTC	CASSPHSGRIETQYF
TRBV19	many	TRBJ1-2	-	TGTGCCAGTAGTACCATCAGGGGCGGCTACACCTTC	CASSTIRGGYTF
TRBV19	many	TRBJ2-5	-	TGTGCCAGTAGTAGCAACCCGGGAACACAAGAGACCCAGTACTTC	CASSSNPGTQETQYF
TRBV7-3	-	TRBJ1-2	-	TGTGCCAGCAGCTTTCCGGGAAACTATGGCTACACCTTC	CASSFPGNYGYTF
TRBV4-2	many	TRBJ2-3	TRBD2	TGTGCCAGCAGCCAAGGCCTAGCGGGAGGCACAGATACGCAGTATTTT	CASSQGLAGGTDTQYF
TRBV19	many	TRBJ1-2	-	TGTGCCAGTAGTCCCCGGGGGTCCACGTCTGAACTCTATGGCTACACCTTC	CASSPRGSTSELYGYTF
TRBV3-1	few	TRBJ1-1	-	TGTGCCAGCAGCCAAGGCAGGGAGGCTTTCTTT	CASSQGREAFF